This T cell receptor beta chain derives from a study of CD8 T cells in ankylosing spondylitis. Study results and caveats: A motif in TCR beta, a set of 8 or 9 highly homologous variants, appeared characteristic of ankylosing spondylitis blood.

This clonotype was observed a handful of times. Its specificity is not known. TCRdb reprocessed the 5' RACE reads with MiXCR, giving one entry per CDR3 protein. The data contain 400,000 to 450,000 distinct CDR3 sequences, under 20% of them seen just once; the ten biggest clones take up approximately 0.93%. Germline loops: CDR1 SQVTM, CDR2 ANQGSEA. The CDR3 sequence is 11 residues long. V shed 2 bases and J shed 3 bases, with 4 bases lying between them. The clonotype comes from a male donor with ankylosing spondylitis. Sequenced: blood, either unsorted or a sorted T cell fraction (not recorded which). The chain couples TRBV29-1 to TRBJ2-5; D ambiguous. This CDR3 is CSVESKETQYF. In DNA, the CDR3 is TGCAGCGTTGAAAGTAAAGAGACCCAGTACTTC.